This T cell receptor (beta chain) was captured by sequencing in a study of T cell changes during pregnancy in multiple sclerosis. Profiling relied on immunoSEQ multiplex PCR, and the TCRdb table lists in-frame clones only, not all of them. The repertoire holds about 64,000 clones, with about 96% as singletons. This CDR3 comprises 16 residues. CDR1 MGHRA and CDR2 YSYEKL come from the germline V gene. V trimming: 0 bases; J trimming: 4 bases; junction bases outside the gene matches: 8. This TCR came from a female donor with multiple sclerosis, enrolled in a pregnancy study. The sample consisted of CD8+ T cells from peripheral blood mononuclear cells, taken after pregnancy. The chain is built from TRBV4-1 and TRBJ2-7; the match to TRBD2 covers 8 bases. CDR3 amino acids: CASSQDLSGSGYEQYF. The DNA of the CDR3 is TGCGCCAGCAGCCAAGATCTGAGCGGGAGTGGGTACGAGCAGTACTTC.